This T cell receptor beta chain was retrieved from a study of patients and donors after allogeneic stem cell transplantation. The CDR3 is 15 residues long. Germline CDR1 is SGHVS and CDR2 is FQNEAQ. Deletions cut 5 bases from V and 1 base from J, with 14 bases between. MiXCR, applied by TCRdb to the RT-PCR reads, yields one record per CDR3 protein. The sample has about 90,000 distinct CDR3 sequences, roughly 50% seen once; the top ten hold more than 55%. The sequencing input was blood, either unsorted or a sorted T cell fraction (not recorded which). The receptor was isolated from a human donor who was either an allogeneic HSCT recipient or a stem cell or donor lymphocyte infusion donor (not recorded which). It is not recorded whose cells these are; they may come from a transplant donor. The chain links TRBV7-8 to TRBJ1-2, with a weak D call TRBD1 (5 bases). The CDR3: CASSRDRNYNYGYTF. The CDR3 DNA reads as TGTGCCAGCAGCCGTGACAGAAACTATAACTATGGCTACACCTTC. Variable domain in full (rest from reference TRBV7-8 and TRBJ1-2): GAGVSQSPRYKVAKRGQDVALRCDPISGHVSLFWYQQALGQGPEFLTYFQNEAQLDKSGLPSDRFFAERPEGSVSTLKIQRTQQEDSAVYLCASSRDRNYNYGYTFGSGTRLTVV.